Included here is one T cell receptor (beta chain) sequence, with context. Its antigen is unidentified. This record comes from a study of a mutant IDH1 vaccine in newly diagnosed glioma. Time point meaning: week 23, last vaccination. In the vaccine, a single dose held 300 ug of the mutant IDH1 20-mer peptide, along with topical imiquimod. The protocol was immunoSEQ multiplex PCR, while the TCRdb copy is restricted to in-frame clones and leaves out a portion. The profile shows roughly 38,000 clones, 60% to 85% of them singletons. Broader study findings: It seemed that pseudoprogression was not linked to changes in the top peripheral T cell clonotypes.

There are 12 residues in the CDR3. V lost 4 bases to trimming and J lost 5 bases, with 9 bases between them. Germline lookup yields CDR1 SQVTM and CDR2 ANQGSEA. This sequence originates from a woman in her thirties or forties with glioma. Some clones in this sample may be carry-over from other donors' samples. This chain links TRBV29-1 with TRBJ2-1; D remains ambiguous. Specimen: PBMCs, collected from a glioma patient whose treatment included an IDH1 peptide vaccine. Here the CDR3 DNA reads TGCAGCGTTGTGCTGCCCAACAATGAGCAGTTCTTC. Its protein is CSVVLPNNEQFF.